These 29 T cell receptor beta chains were sequenced from one sample in a study of blood T cell repertoires in COVID-19. This table comes from immunoSEQ multiplex PCR, and its TCRdb copy is limited to in-frame clones, with some not included. In the table there are 150,000 to 200,000 clones, about 88% of which are singletons. The sequencing input was peripheral blood. These receptors came from a woman younger than 45 with active or convalescent COVID-19.

The rearrangement uses TRBV6-1 and TRBJ1-6, with TRBD1 as a possible D gene (6 bases). The V and J ends lost 1 base and 2 bases respectively, with 9 bases between them. Germline CDR1 MNHNS, CDR2 SASEGT. CDR3 size: 16 residues. The CDR3 loop is CASSEGTATYNSPLHF. In DNA, the CDR3 is TGTGCCAGCAGTGAAGGGACAGCAACCTATAATTCACCCCTCCACTTT.

This sequence joins TRBV28 and TRBJ1-1; D is ambiguous. The CDR3 runs to 14 residues. V dropped 8 bases and J dropped 10 bases, with 23 bases sitting between them. Germline V gene data show CDR1 as MDHEN and CDR2 as SYDVKM. The DNA of the CDR3 is TGTGCCAGCGTTCCACGGAGCACCGTGTGGCTAGCTTTCTTT. Translating gives CASVPRSTVWLAFF.

The chain is built from TRBV4-1 and TRBJ1-4, with 7 bases matching TRBD1. The CDR3 extends over 15 amino acids. In germline, CDR1 is MGHRA, CDR2 YSYEKL. Trimming cost V 2 bases and J 3 bases; bases outside gene matches: 3. CDR3 in amino acids: CASSQKGTANEKLFF. CDR3 DNA: TGCGCCAGCAGCCAAAAAGGGACAGCTAATGAAAAACTGTTTTTT.

This clone turned up a few times. This chain joins TRBV27 and TRBJ2-2, with TRBD1 identical over 9 bases. The V and J ends lost 4 bases and 4 bases, in that order; junction bases with no gene match: 10. This CDR3 contains 17 residues. Per germline, CDR1 MNHEY and CDR2 SMNVEV (reference sequence). Written as DNA, the CDR3 is TGTGCCAGCAGTTCATATACAGGGGGCGTAAGCACCGGGGAGCTGTTTTTT. It encodes CASSSYTGGVSTGELFF.

The chain couples TRBV7-9 to TRBJ1-4; D is unclear. V dropped 5 bases and J dropped 0 bases, with 19 bases sitting between them. CDR1 is SEHNR, CDR2 FQNEAQ, per germline (reference sequence). This CDR3 is 18 amino acids long. The CDR3, as DNA: TGTGCCAGCAGCCCCCCCTCCAGCCACCTAGCAACTAATGAAAAACTGTTTTTT. As protein: CASSPPSSHLATNEKLFF.

The genes are TRBV9 and TRBJ1-1; no clear D gene. This CDR3 is 14 amino acids long. Germline lookup yields CDR1 SGDLS and CDR2 YYNGEE. Trimming took 0 bases from V and 5 from J, leaving 11 bases between them. CDR3 DNA: TGTGCCAGCAGCGTAGCGCGGGTTGGGACTGAAGCTTTCTTT. Its protein is CASSVARVGTEAFF.

This rearrangement joins TRBV18 to TRBJ1-1, with 9 nucleotides matching TRBD1. V shed 4 bases and J 3 bases; nucleotides not matched to a gene: 3. The CDR3 totals 14 residues. Germline-derived CDR1 and CDR2 are KGHSH and LQKENI. The DNA of the CDR3 is TGTGCCAGCTCACGCGACAGGGGGGACACTGAAGCTTTCTTT. It is translated as CASSRDRGDTEAFF. The full variable domain, rest sourced from reference TRBV18 and TRBJ1-1, is NAGVMQNPRHLVRRRGQEARLRCSPMKGHSHVYWYRQLPEEGLKFMVYLQKENIIDESGMPKERFSAEFPKEGPSILRIQQVVRGDSAAYFCASSRDRGDTEAFFGQGTRLTVV.

The rearrangement uses TRBV11-2 and TRBJ2-7; TRBD2 matches 11 bases. Germline assignment: CDR1 SGHAT and CDR2 FQNNGV. The V gene end was trimmed by 5 bases and the J gene end by 2 bases; junction bases not matched to a gene: 5. This CDR3 region has 15 residues. The CDR3 bases are TGTGCCAGCAGCCCGGCTAGCGGGAGGACCTACGAGCAGTACTTC. It codes for CASSPASGRTYEQYF.

J is TRBJ1-5 and V is TRBV18; D call uncertain. The CDR3 extends over 14 amino acids. Trimming pared 4 bases from V and 1 base from J, leaving 8 bases between. The germline V gene encodes CDR1 KGHSH and CDR2 LQKENI. CDR3 sequence reads: CASSHPGSNQPQHF. For the CDR3, the DNA is TGTGCCAGCTCACACCCCGGGAGCAATCAGCCCCAGCATTTT.

The chain joins TRBV6-5 to TRBJ2-5; D may be TRBD2 (6 bases). V shed 5 bases and J shed 3 bases, with 13 bases lying between them. The CDR3 is 14 amino acids. In germline, CDR1 is MNHEY, CDR2 SVGAGI. The CDR3 DNA is TGTGCCAGCAGTACGACTAGAATCGAAGAGACCCAGTACTTC. It codes for CASSTTRIEETQYF.

The J gene is TRBJ2-1, the V gene TRBV10-3, with TRBD1 identical over 7 bases. The junction had 7 bases not matched to a gene; V was cut back by 6 bases and J by 8 bases. The germline CDR1 and CDR2 sequences are ENHRY and SYGVKD. The CDR3 totals 13 residues. The CDR3 sequence is CAIRRDRGYEQFF. In nucleotides, the CDR3 is TGTGCCATCAGACGGGACAGAGGCTATGAGCAGTTCTTC.

The chain carries TRBV29-1 and TRBJ2-1; the D gene is possibly TRBD1 (6 bases). The CDR3 sequence is 13 residues long. CDR1 SQVTM and CDR2 ANQGSEA come from the germline V gene. V lost 7 bases and J lost 5, with 15 bases in between. For the CDR3, the DNA is TGCAGCGCTCCGGACAGCTACAACAATGAGCAGTTCTTC. Encoded protein: CSAPDSYNNEQFF.

This rearrangement joins TRBV5-5 to TRBJ2-3, with 10 bases aligning to TRBD1. J gave up 6 bases and V 4 bases, and 5 bases lay outside the gene matches. The germline V gene has CDR1 SGHKS and CDR2 YYEKEE (reference sequence). The CDR3 extends over 14 amino acids. The CDR3 region is CASSDRGQGDTQYF. The CDR3 DNA follows: TGTGCCAGCAGCGACAGGGGGCAAGGCGATACGCAGTATTTT.

This clone was picked up one time. V usage is TRBV11-3 and J usage is TRBJ1-3; no definite D call. This CDR3 is 14 amino acids long. V lost 3 bases and J 0 bases, leaving 6 bases between the germline ends. The germline CDR1 and CDR2 sequences are SGHNT and YENEEA. Written as DNA, the CDR3 is TGTGCCAGCAGCTTGGCGGTCTCTGGAAACACCATATATTTT. It codes for CASSLAVSGNTIYF.

The genes are TRBV4-1 and TRBJ1-5, with a weak D call TRBD1 (5 bases). Germline V lookup: CDR1 MGHRA, CDR2 YSYEKL. The V gene lost 2 bases and the J gene lost 6 bases, with 17 bases spanning the gap. The CDR3 totals 16 residues. The CDR3 sequence is CASSQLAVGGSQPQHF. The CDR3 DNA reads as TGCGCCAGCAGCCAACTCGCAGTTGGGGGGAGTCAGCCCCAGCATTTT.

The chain links TRBV7-2 to TRBJ1-1; D might be TRBD1 (5 bases). The ends were cut back, 1 base at V and 1 base at J, with 16 bases in the middle. Germline lookup yields CDR1 SGHTA and CDR2 FQGNSA. This CDR3 spans 17 amino acids. CDR3 nucleotides: TGTGCCAGCAGCTTAGTTTGGCTACAGGACACGAACACTGAAGCTTTCTTT. It encodes CASSLVWLQDTNTEAFF.

The J gene is TRBJ1-6, the V gene TRBV18; D might be TRBD1 (6 bases). V lost 2 bases and J 7 bases, leaving 12 bases between the germline ends. CDR1 KGHSH and CDR2 LQKENI come from the germline V gene. The CDR3 runs 15 residues. CDR3 residues: CASSPAGALNSPLHF. As DNA, the CDR3 is TGTGCCAGCTCACCAGCAGGGGCCTTAAATTCACCCCTCCACTTT.

The CDR3 protein is CASSLGLAGTYEQYF. The CDR3 nucleotides read TGTGCCAGCAGCTTGGGACTAGCGGGAACCTACGAGCAGTACTTC. The J gene is TRBJ2-7, the V gene TRBV6-5, with 13 positions matching TRBD2. Germline lookup yields CDR1 MNHEY and CDR2 SVGAGI. V trimming: 6 bases; J trimming: 2 bases; junction bases outside the gene matches: 4. This CDR3 has 15 amino acids.

A few counts support this clone. The chain uses TRBV5-6 and TRBJ1-2; the D is unclear. The V gene lost 4 bases and the J gene lost 4 bases, with 11 bases spanning the gap. The CDR3 totals 13 residues. CDR1 and CDR2 from the germline V gene are SGHDT and YYEEEE. The CDR3 nucleotides are TGTGCCAGCAGCCTCAGAGGGAGCTATGGCTACACCTTC. Amino acid sequence: CASSLRGSYGYTF.

The chain joins TRBV6-1 to TRBJ1-5; TRBD1 agrees at 10 bases. Germline V gives CDR1 MNHNS, CDR2 SASEGT. The CDR3 runs to 16 residues. V was pared by 4 bases and J by 5 bases, with 8 bases of the junction left unmatched. The CDR3 DNA reads as TGTGCCAGCAGTGCCAGGGGACAGGGGAATTATCAGCCCCAGCATTTT. Translating it yields CASSARGQGNYQPQHF.

V gene TRBV18 combines with J gene TRBJ2-5; TRBD1 matches at 8 bases. V lost 5 bases and J lost 5; bases outside the gene matches: 4. Germline assignment: CDR1 KGHSH and CDR2 LQKENI. This CDR3 is built from 13 residues. The DNA for the CDR3 is TGTGCCAGCTCAGGGACAGGTGGGGAGACCCAGTACTTC. This sequence encodes CASSGTGGETQYF.

This clone appeared a few times. V is TRBV5-1 and J is TRBJ2-7, with D perhaps matching TRBD1 (5 bases). Deletions cut 3 bases from V and 6 bases from J, with 16 bases between. CDR1 SGHRS and CDR2 YFSETQ come from the germline V gene. This CDR3 contains 14 residues. CDR3 amino acids: CASSSPYLRGEQYF. The CDR3 nucleotides read TGCGCCAGCAGCTCCCCGTATCTAAGGGGCGAGCAGTACTTC.

This sequence joins TRBV6-1 and TRBJ1-5, with D perhaps matching TRBD1 (6 bases). V lost 0 bases and J lost 7, with 25 bases in between. This CDR3 has 19 residues. The germline V gene encodes CDR1 MNHNS and CDR2 SASEGT. CDR3 region: CASSEALTNSNRARQPQHF. CDR3 nucleotides: TGTGCCAGCAGTGAAGCGCTGACCAATTCCAACAGGGCAAGGCAGCCCCAGCATTTT.

This chain links TRBV2 with TRBJ2-7; 11 nucleotides line up with TRBD2. V shed 4 bases, J shed 7 bases, and the junction held 9 bases outside the gene matches. The CDR3 spans 15 residues. CDR1 and CDR2 from the germline V gene are SNHLY and FYNNEI. CDR3 amino acids: CASSGLAGPSEEQYF. DNA of the CDR3: TGTGCCAGCAGTGGACTAGCGGGGCCATCGGAGGAGCAGTACTTC.

The chain is built from TRBV28 and TRBJ2-1, with D possibly matching TRBD2 (5 bases). Germline V lookup: CDR1 MDHEN, CDR2 SYDVKM. CDR3 size: 11 residues. Trimming removed 6 bases at V and 15 bases at J, with 15 bases between. The CDR3 loop reads CASRRGPSPFF. The DNA for the CDR3 is TGTGCCAGCAGAAGAGGGCCCAGTCCGTTCTTC.

This rearrangement joins TRBV28 to TRBJ2-7; TRBD1 matches at 8 bases. The CDR3 consists of 13 residues. With V trimmed by 6 bases and J by 2 bases, 3 bases remained unmatched. Germline CDR1 and CDR2: MDHEN and SYDVKM. The CDR3 sequence: CASSETGAYEQYF. The CDR3 coding sequence is TGTGCCAGCAGCGAGACAGGGGCCTACGAGCAGTACTTC. Based on the CDR3 plus reference TRBV28 and TRBJ2-7, the full variable domain is DVKVTQSSRYLVKRTGEKVFLECVQDMDHENMFWYRQDPGLGLRLIYFSYDVKMKEKGDIPEGYSVSREKKERFSLILESASTNQTSMYLCASSETGAYEQYFGPGTRLTVT.

V gene TRBV5-1 combines with J gene TRBJ2-3, with 7 positions matching TRBD2. The CDR3 consists of 14 residues. From germline, CDR1 is SGHRS and CDR2 YFSETQ. The ends lost 2 bases at V and 4 bases at J; junction bases unmatched: 4. CDR3 sequence (DNA): TGCGCCAGCAGCTTAGGAACTAGCGCAGATACGCAGTATTTT. Protein sequence: CASSLGTSADTQYF.

This chain links TRBV19 with TRBJ1-5; 7 positions agree with TRBD1. The CDR3 totals 15 residues. Germline CDR1 is LNHDA and CDR2 is SQIVND (reference sequence). The V segment lost 5 bases and the J segment 2 bases; nucleotides outside the gene matches: 6. CDR3 sequence (DNA): TGTGCCAGTAGTGAGGGGGCTATGGGCAATCAGCCCCAGCATTTT. Protein sequence: CASSEGAMGNQPQHF.

The CDR3 reads CASSYDGGGYTF. For the CDR3, the DNA is TGTGCCAGCAGTTATGACGGAGGCGGCTACACCTTC. This chain links TRBV6-5 with TRBJ1-2; D ambiguous. With 3 bases removed from V and 8 bases from J, the gap between germline ends came to 10 bases. The CDR3 is made up of 12 amino acids. From germline, CDR1 is MNHEY and CDR2 SVGAGI.